This TCR beta chain was found in a study of blood T cells in healthy people across ages (dated by TCRdb to between 2014 and 2017). In terms of the full investigation: In model experiments, template switching captured about one uniquely barcoded TCR beta cDNA molecule for every two T cells. To track age-related changes in TCR beta repertoire diversity, the study relied on deep sequencing normalized with unique cDNA molecular identifiers. The donors were divided into four age groups: young (average approximately 15 years), middle-aged (roughly 40), aged (about 61) and long-lived (roughly 82). To avoid experimental bias, donors of different ages were distributed randomly across sequencing lanes. Two additional independent replicas of 1 million unique cDNA reads from the same blood draw were analyzed for two donors (one aged 18 to 29 and one aged 80 or older).

Library prep was done by 5' RACE. The instrument given in TCRdb is Illumina HiSeq 2500. A second PCR of roughly 7 to 12 cycles was run with a J-beta primer mix and a sample-barcoded 5' primer. A unique molecular identifier was introduced onto each TCR beta cDNA molecule by a template-switch 5' adaptor carrying 12 random nucleotides. Each sample yielded at least 3 million CDR3-containing paired-end reads. First-strand cDNA synthesis was performed from all RNA using the Mint cDNA synthesis kit, with priming by a TRBC-specific oligonucleotide. All cDNA was treated with uracil-DNA glycosylase and then went through a first 18-cycle PCR with the universal primers M1SS and BC2_uni_R. Per the authors' processing: Normalization of each sample was performed by random selection of 1 million high-quality reads, each carrying a distinct molecular identifier. Reads sharing molecular identifiers were discarded rather than binned into consensus sequences. MiTCR, set to a Q25 quality threshold and the strictest error-elimination algorithm, was used for CDR3 identification, clonotype clustering and error correction. A nonparametric unseen species model using Euler transformation provided a lower-bound estimate of total TCR beta diversity. TCRdb handled the public reads itself, with Q25 trimming in fastp and clone calling in MiXCR, and kept productive beta chains. All rows with the same CDR3 protein become a single entry with the most common DNA and genes. These V and J calls originate from TCRdb's pipeline instead of the authors' own analysis. For this sample there are about 780,000 distinct CDR3 sequences; 35% to 60% appear just once. Around 18% of the sample belongs to the ten largest clones.

Systemically healthy Caucasian individuals from Russia, 39 in total and aged about 6 to 95 years, were included as donors. Each donor gave ten milliliters of peripheral blood, collected into EDTA-treated Vacutainer tubes. Ficoll-Paque density-gradient centrifugation was used to isolate PBMCs, with at least 6 million obtained per sample. Trizol reagent was used to extract total RNA from PBMCs, with at least 6 micrograms per sample. For every donor, an aliquot of PBMCs went through flow cytometry to measure the percentages of naive CD45RAhigh/CD27high T cells. The CDR3 runs 12 amino acids, cysteine and phenylalanine included. The DNA shown is the 36-base CDR3, in frame from base 1. Unmatched junction bases come to 5, with V trimmed by 6 bases and J by 8 bases. Sequences DFQATT (CDR1) and SNEGSKA (CDR2) are obtained from the germline V gene (reference sequence). General study outcomes and caveats: Because donor CMV infection status was unknown, age-related changes in expanded clonotypes were potentially confounded. The percentage of naive T cells measured by flow cytometry correlated strongly with observed TCR beta diversity. Because profiling used bulk unsorted PBMCs, naive and antigen-experienced compartments could not be compared conclusively. The long-lived group showed more naive CD4+ T cells, fewer expanded clones and increased TCR diversity than the aged group, suggesting age selection. Observed TCR beta diversity per million T cells fell roughly linearly with age, and a significant reduction was already apparent by age approximately 40. Estimates of total diversity from one million sequenced T cells were regarded as lower bounds and underestimates.

Regarding this clonotype: What antigen it recognizes has not been identified. Given a much more abundant clone one base away, this may be a read error.

This sequence was found in an elderly man in good health. The sample taken for sequencing was blood. The chain is encoded by TRBV20-1 joined to TRBJ2-1; 9 nucleotides in the junction match TRBD1. The DNA sequence is given as TGCAGTGCCCGACAGGGGGTCTATGAGCAGTTCTTC. Its protein product is CSARQGVYEQFF.